This T cell receptor (beta chain) comes out of a study of blood T cell repertoires in COVID-19. About the research overall: Researchers got acute and convalescent COVID-19 samples from the United States, Italy and Spain. T cells, B-cell-depleted T cells, or PBMCs supplied cDNA or gDNA.

Trimming removed 7 bases at V and 0 bases at J, with 15 bases between. CDR1 and CDR2 from the germline V gene are SNHLY and FYNNEI. This CDR3 has 15 amino acids. Assay: immunoSEQ multiplex PCR; the TCRdb copy retains only in-frame clones and omits some. The top ten clones hold around 3% of a sample with under 450,000 clones, approximately 84% of them seen once. This clone was detected only a few times. The specimen sequenced was PBMCs or T cells enriched from blood (not recorded which). The chain links TRBV2 to TRBJ1-1; D is uncertain. This sequence originates from a woman aged 25 to 39 who had recovered from COVID-19. The CDR3 nucleotides read TGTGCCAGCACCAGAAATGGGCCCCTGAACACTGAAGCTTTCTTT. It yields the protein CASTRNGPLNTEAFF.